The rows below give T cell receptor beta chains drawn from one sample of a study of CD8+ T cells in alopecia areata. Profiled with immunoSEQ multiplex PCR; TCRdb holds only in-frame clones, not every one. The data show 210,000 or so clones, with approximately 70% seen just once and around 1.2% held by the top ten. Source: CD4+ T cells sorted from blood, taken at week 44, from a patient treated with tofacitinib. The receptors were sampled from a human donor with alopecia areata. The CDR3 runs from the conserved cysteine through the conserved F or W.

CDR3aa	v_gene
CASSEKLEAFF	TRBV6-1
CSVYRVGGEKLFF	TRBV29-1
CASTYNRRVYGYTF	TRBV7-2
CASSQGRTGNSPLHF	TRBV6-1
CASSQGSSNTEAFF	TRBV4-1
CASSLEGNEQYF	TRBV5-1
CASSATPGGNTEAFF	TRBV5-5
CAWSQGMPEAFF	TRBV30
CASSLGNEAFF	TRBV5-1
CSVSRQRTVTEAFF	TRBV29-1
CASSKWTENTEAFF	TRBV19
CASSVRGERDEKLFF	TRBV9
CAWSGTEQETQYF	TRBV30
CASSSPSLGGTEAFF	TRBV5-6
CASSPGPANTEAFF	TRBV7-3
CASSPTGANLEQYF	TRBV9
CASSNPGDEQFF	TRBV10-1
CATAGLRDTEAFF	TRBV15
CAWTLGQGGSPLHF	TRBV30
CASSETAAWGKLFF	TRBV5-6